The 14 T cell receptor beta chains given below trace back to one sample, sequenced in a study of breast tumors, draining lymph nodes, adjacent tissues (dated by TCRdb to 2016 to 2017). Library preparation used multiplex PCR. Sequencing relied on an Illumina HiSeq 2000. The public reads were quality trimmed at Q25 with fastp and then assembled into clones with MiXCR by TCRdb, keeping productive beta chains. Identical CDR3 protein sequences are pooled into one entry, listed with their most common genes and DNA. Here the sample has about 21,000 distinct CDR3 sequences; roughly 40% occur a single time. Approximately 25% of the sample comes from the top ten. The specimen sequenced was breast tumor tissue. Receptors originate from a female donor with breast cancer. Some clones in this sample may be carry-over from other donors' samples.

Within the sample, this clonotype is medium-sized. The rearrangement links TRBV7-8 to TRBJ2-2; D uncertain. V was clipped by 5 bases and J by 4 bases, with 14 bases between them. Germline values: CDR1 SGHVS, CDR2 FQNEAQ. The CDR3 is made up of 15 amino acids. The CDR3 region has the DNA TGTGCCAGCAGCCACAGACACATTTTCACCGGGGAGCTGTTTTTT. Residues: CASSHRHIFTGELFF.

In its sample, this clonotype ranks as medium-sized. The rearrangement joins TRBV24-1 to TRBJ2-2; TRBD1 matches 12 bases. The CDR3 runs 15 residues. CDR1 and CDR2 from the germline V gene are KGHDR and SFDVKD. Trimming removed 9 bases from V and 5 bases from J; junction bases left unmatched: 6. CDR3 region: CATQGQGAGTGELFF. The DNA of the CDR3 is TGTGCCACCCAGGGACAGGGGGCTGGAACCGGGGAGCTGTTTTTT.

The chain combines TRBV7-2 with TRBJ1-6; 8 bases agree with TRBD1. Germline assignment: CDR1 SGHTA and CDR2 FQGNSA. The CDR3 is 15 amino acids. Losses at the gene ends were 5 bases for V and 7 bases for J; bases not matched to a gene: 7. Written as DNA, the CDR3 is TGTGCCAGCAGCGCAGGGACAGGCGAGAATTCACCCCTCCACTTT. This gives the protein CASSAGTGENSPLHF.

The rearrangement uses TRBV18 and TRBJ1-2; D perhaps matches TRBD1 (5 bases). The V end lost 8 bases, the J end lost 4 bases, and 17 bases lay between the germline ends. CDR3 size: 14 residues. Germline values: CDR1 KGHSH, CDR2 LQKENI. The CDR3 loop is CASSSGPEGYGYTF. For the CDR3, the DNA is TGTGCCAGCAGTTCAGGGCCTGAAGGCTATGGCTACACCTTC.

The chain couples TRBV6-2 or TRBV6-3 to TRBJ2-7, with 8 nucleotides matching TRBD1. The CDR3 is made up of 17 amino acids. With V trimmed by 6 bases and J by 6 bases, 19 bases remained unmatched. Germline V lookup: CDR1 MNHEY, CDR2 SVGEGT. CDR3 coding DNA: TGTGCCAGCAGGCAACCCAGGGGGCTAGCCCGCCCTGGCGAGCAGTACTTC. Translation: CASRQPRGLARPGEQYF.

The sample holds many counts of this clonotype. The genes are TRBV7-6 and TRBJ2-7; 7 bases line up with TRBD2. The V gene's germline CDR1 is SGHVS and CDR2 FNYEAQ. The CDR3 covers 14 residues. The V gene end was trimmed by 5 bases and the J gene end by 3 bases; junction bases not matched to a gene: 7. For the CDR3, the DNA is TGTGCCAGCAGCCAAAGGCGGGGGAACTACGAGCAGTACTTC. This encodes CASSQRRGNYEQYF.

In this sample, this clonotype turned up many times. The chain employs TRBV24-1 and TRBJ2-1, with a tentative D call TRBD1 (6 bases). This CDR3 comprises 16 residues. Germline CDR1 and CDR2: KGHDR and SFDVKD. Trimming left V 5 bases short and J 2 bases short, with 15 bases between. The CDR3 loop is CATSGNRVNTYNEQFF. The CDR3 DNA reads TGTGCCACCAGTGGTAACAGGGTTAACACCTACAATGAGCAGTTCTTC.

In this sample, this clonotype turned up many times. The rearrangement links TRBV7-2 to TRBJ2-5; D gene uncertain. Trimming took off 5 bases at V and 4 bases at J, with 14 bases between the two ends. The CDR3 sequence is 14 residues long. The germline V gene has CDR1 SGHTA and CDR2 FQGNSA. The CDR3 protein is CASSTQALRETQYF. CDR3 nucleotide sequence: TGTGCCAGCAGCACCCAGGCCCTCCGAGAGACCCAGTACTTC.

V and J are TRBV11-2 and TRBJ1-6; 7 bases are a match to TRBD1. This CDR3 has 14 residues. The trim removed 7 bases at V and 8 bases at J, leaving 8 bases unmatched. CDR1 SGHAT and CDR2 FQNNGV come from the germline V gene. The CDR3 is CASTRTGAYSPLHF. CDR3 DNA: TGTGCCAGCACCAGAACAGGGGCGTATTCACCCCTCCACTTT.

This clonotype was seen many times. V and J are TRBV29-1 and TRBJ2-5; TRBD1 might be the D (6 bases). The CDR3 is 12 amino acids. Germline V lookup: CDR1 SQVTM, CDR2 ANQGSEA. Between the trimmed V and J ends, which lost 4 bases and 6 bases, there was a span of 12 bases. The CDR3, as DNA: TGCAGCGTTGTCTACAGGGCCCAGACCCAGTACTTC. Protein sequence: CSVVYRAQTQYF. Full variable domain (remainder filled in from reference TRBV29-1 and TRBJ2-5): SAVISQKPSRDICQRGTSLTIQCQVDSQVTMMFWYRQQPGQSLTLIATANQGSEATYESGFVIDKFPISRPNLTFSTLTVSNMSPEDSSIYLCSVVYRAQTQYFGPGTRLLVL.

This clonotype was found many times. In DNA form, the CDR3 reads TGCAGTGCTAGAGAAGGCCAGGGAGGGGGAAGATGGGATAGCAATCAGCCCCAGCATTTT. Amino acids: CSAREGQGGGRWDSNQPQHF. This rearrangement joins TRBV20-1 to TRBJ1-5, with D maybe TRBD1 (6 bases). Germline CDR1 and CDR2: DFQATT and SNEGSKA (reference sequence). Trimming removed 0 bases from V and 0 bases from J, with 24 bases in between. There are 20 residues in the CDR3.

CDR3 protein: CASSQDLASGRYGTQYF. In nucleotides, the CDR3 is TGCGCCAGCAGCCAAGATCTGGCTAGCGGGAGATATGGTACGCAGTATTTT. This sequence joins TRBV4-3 and TRBJ2-3; 10 bases fit TRBD2. V lost 0 bases, J lost 8 bases, and 11 bases stayed unmatched. This CDR3 comprises 17 residues. Germline V gene sequence: CDR1 LGHNA, CDR2 YSLEER.

Comment on this clonotype: One end of the junction fails to match germline, which may point to a read error. V and J are TRBV9 and TRBJ2-7; D gene uncertain. The CDR3 runs to 12 residues. Germline CDR1 and CDR2: SGDLS and YYNGEE. As DNA, the CDR3 is TGTGCCAGCAGCTTAGGTACCACCGAGCAGTCCTTC. It specifies CASSLGTTEQSF.

Concerning this clonotype: As the CDR3 is not closed by the conserved phenylalanine or tryptophan, this likely results from a read error. Because the CDR3's place on the DNA is in doubt, the DNA is left out and the CDR3 is given as listed by TCRdb. The chain employs TRBV19 and TRBJ1-2. Germline V gene data show CDR1 as LNHDA and CDR2 as SQIVND (reference sequence). The CDR3 totals 14 residues, both ends included. The CDR3 is CASSTSGPSRGYTS.